The present T cell receptor (beta chain) was sequenced within a study of cytomegalovirus exposure and HLA in healthy donors (dated by TCRdb to 2017 to 2019). Study-wide context: An earlier analysis of some 600 of the donors reported under 300 Gb of sequence data and approximately 120 million unique TCR beta sequences obtained from some 200 million T cells. About 280 gigabases of sequencing data and 70 million to 100 million unique TCR sequences were included in an early release covering 550 to 800 HLA-typed donors. Among the 398 genotyped donors, approximately 82% belonged to the genetic ancestry cluster associated with self-reported Caucasian donors. The study aimed to test whether cataloging public T cell receptors could reveal signatures of past pathogen exposure. The study profiled the T cell repertoires of around 700 subjects by immunosequencing and related them to cytomegalovirus serostatus. In addition to the first cohort of 666 subjects, a separate validation cohort of about 120 different subjects was used. High-throughput TCR immunosequencing, statistical association of individual TCRs with disease status, and machine learning were combined to predict cytomegalovirus infection status. To study patterns of TCR occurrence, a later analysis re-analyzed previously published TCR beta repertoires from 500 to 850 donors and added high-resolution HLA genotyping. In the later analysis, no new phenotypic data were used to find candidate immune exposures; instead, reliance was placed on TCR beta sequences and their occurrence across donors. An earlier analysis of approximately 580 of the donors used high-throughput TCR beta sequencing to judge whether each TCR beta V gene segment behaved as functional or pseudogenic. Donor age, sex, ethnicity and CMV serostatus were collected together with the repertoire data. Genome-wide SNP genotypes for about 65% of the roughly 670 donors were used in a later genetic analysis, which treated that subset as a discovery cohort. Every repertoire in the discovery cohort had been generated on one and the same sequencing platform. Class I and class II HLA loci were covered by the typing at four-digit resolution. Typing coverage differed by locus: A, B, C, DRB1 and DQB1 were typed in about 620-640 donors, DQA1 in approximately 520, DPA1 in 600 to 610, and DPB1 in 450 to 480. A few DR-DQ haplotypes were treated as single units for association and clustering because of strong linkage in the cohort. Among over 350 genotyped donors of the cohort, an average of roughly 240,000 unique TCR beta nucleotide sequences were sequenced per donor, roughly 20% of them non-productive.

Libraries were made using the immunoSEQ multiplex PCR assay. For the multiplex PCR, a mixture combining 60 forward primers for TCR Vbeta segments and 13 reverse primers for TCR Jbeta segments was used. The CDR3 region of rearranged TCR beta genes was amplified from genomic DNA with a multiplex PCR assay. On the Illumina HiSeq System, the amplified TCR beta libraries were sequenced as 87-base-pair reads. In the paper's pipeline: A later analysis counted tens of millions of unique TCR beta chains across the 650 to 800 repertoires, and some 11 million of these chains were shared by at least two donors. Raw reads were error-corrected and collapsed into unique sequences with a nearest-neighbor algorithm that merged closely related sequences to remove PCR and sequencing errors. To assign V, D and J gene segments, CDR3 sequences were aligned to IMGT reference sequences. For a sequence to be retained, at least a six-nucleotide match to both a V gene segment and a J gene segment was required. A rearrangement was called productive if the CDR3 had no stop codons and remained in frame with V and J, and every other rearrangement was called non-productive. Following IMGT convention, CDR3 was defined as the stretch from the second conserved V-encoded cysteine to the conserved J-encoded phenylalanine. Sequences without an unambiguous match to a single V gene segment were excluded from the earlier analysis of approximately 600 of the donors. In an earlier analysis of 587 of the donors, a V segment was called functional when productive rearrangements were above 56.7%, and segregating when the standard deviation between donors exceeded 5%. To diagnose cytomegalovirus status from the catalog of TCR beta chain sequences, a statistical classification framework was built. In a later analysis, V and J genes were assigned by comparing TCR nucleotide sequences against IMGT/GENE-DB human TR gene sequences. A later analysis assigned CDR3 sequences and most-parsimonious VDJ recombination scenarios with the TCRdist pipeline. A later analysis defined each TCR beta chain by its CDR3 amino acid sequence plus V-gene family, and excluded reads lacking a unique V-gene family. In a later analysis, 450 to 600 highly shared, low-generation-probability nucleotide sequences were removed to address suspected cross-contamination and a sequencing artifact. In a later analysis, a clonal expansion index for each public chain was calculated from normalized within-repertoire ranks of inferred template counts. In a later analysis, generation probabilities were computed using a VDJ recombination model fitted to out-of-frame rearrangements, and the results were checked against IGoR. Hypergeometric tests were used in a later analysis to score TCR-TCR, TCR-HLA and TCR-CMV co-occurrence, with a repertoire-size bias correction applied to the TCR pairs. In a later analysis, false discovery rates were estimated by permuting HLA or CMV assignments 20 times. In a later analysis, co-occurring TCRs were grouped with DBSCAN, and TCRdist sequence similarity was added when clustering was performed within HLA-allele-positive subsets. Repertoires with fewer than 30,000 or more than 120,000 public chains were left out of co-occurrence clustering, as were five repertoires with anomalous nucleotide sharing. The table comes from immuneACCESS by way of TCRdb, which keeps in-frame sequences with V and J called. Part of the clones is missing from these tables; in studies checked, under half for an unresolved V gene and the rest for unknown reasons. V, J and clone size were drawn from that table, and D and trimming were deduced from the DNA. The sample table contains over 85,000 clones; only one count was recorded for roughly two thirds of them. Jointly, the top ten make up less than 1.5% of the sample.

The paper's findings and limits, for the study overall: A further reported finding was that TCR beta sequences accurately predicted the HLA-A and HLA-B alleles for most subjects in the first cohort. CMV serostatus was the only immune exposure information available for the cohort. Broadly in line with IMGT annotations, most TCR beta V segments showed up in productive rearrangements about 90% or about 30% of the time in an earlier analysis of about 500 of the donors. A later analysis associated roughly 17,000 TCR beta sequences with specific HLA alleles at a false discovery rate of 0.05. Because counts were too low, more than 15 rarely observed V segments, including chromosome 9 orphons, were excluded from the earlier analysis of some 590 of the donors. In a later genetic analysis, a missense DCLRE1C variant was associated with V-gene and J-gene trimming of TCR beta chains, and the association was replicated in an independent cohort. A total of roughly 160 TCR beta chains were listed by the study as associated with cytomegalovirus. According to a later analysis, parvovirus B19, influenza, CMV and Epstein-Barr virus appeared linked to several top co-occurrence clusters. Because some donors lacked HLA typing at each locus, the association tests relied only on the typed subset. In vitro tests confirmed that a few of the cytomegalovirus-associated TCR beta chains recognize cytomegalovirus antigens. The presence/absence analyses assumed that sequencing depth was roughly uniform across donors, and that assumption may not be true. Correlated functional status among segregating V segments might reflect linkage disequilibrium, but an unknown experimental factor could not be ruled out. Across donors, most TCR sequences were observed very rarely, whereas some public TCRs were present in many individuals. The sequencing pipeline was judged likely to have produced a cluster of highly shared sequence variants as a technical artifact. In a later analysis, HLA-associated TCR beta chains showed more clonal expansion and lower generation probabilities than non-associated chains that were equally common. The authors suggested that the approach could potentially be generalized to other disease states and immunological phenotypes. The cohort was sequenced for TCR beta chains only, and without alpha or paired-chain data the features that could be detected were limited. The classifier was reported to diagnose cytomegalovirus status with high specificity and sensitivity in both the original cohort and the validation cohort. According to a later genetic analysis, donors in an Asian-associated ancestry cluster had fewer N-insertions in productive TCRs than the approximately 700-donor mean. A later analysis found that TCR association rates varied across HLA loci, with DRB1 alleles showing the most associated TCRs and HLA-C alleles the fewest. When HLA alleles, especially DR and DQ, strongly co-occurred, TCR associations were difficult to assign to individual alleles. A later analysis found that most CMV-associated TCR beta chains appeared HLA-restricted, with HLA associations seemingly driven largely by CMV exposure.

The cohort comprised 710 or so healthy bone marrow donors. At the time of sampling, all cohort members were nominally healthy, though unrecorded immune exposures were likely present. The donor tested CMV seronegative, placing the donor among the roughly 340 seronegative members of the cohort. Every donor gave a peripheral blood sample, and the peripheral blood mononuclear cells from that sample were used for TCR beta sequencing. The Qiagen DNeasy Blood Extraction Kit was used to extract genomic DNA from the blood cell samples. This clone occurred once. Its antigen remains undetermined. Base quality data are lacking; no much larger clone is found one base away. The sequence was obtained from a female donor in good health and CMV-seronegative. Sequencing used PBMCs.

The CDR3 sequence is CASSPRRGSYNEQFF. DNA sequence: TGTGCCAGCAGCCCCAGGAGGGGCTCCTACAATGAGCAGTTCTTC. In this chain, TRBV13 is recombined with TRBJ2-1; the D region possibly corresponds to TRBD2 (6 bases align). The CDR1 and CDR2 encoded by the germline V gene (reference sequence) are PRHDT and FYEKMQ. V is cut by 5 bases and J by 0 bases, and the space between the germline ends is 11 bases. The CDR3 spans 15 residues, from the cysteine through the phenylalanine. Just the 45-base CDR3 DNA is kept, in frame starting at base 1.